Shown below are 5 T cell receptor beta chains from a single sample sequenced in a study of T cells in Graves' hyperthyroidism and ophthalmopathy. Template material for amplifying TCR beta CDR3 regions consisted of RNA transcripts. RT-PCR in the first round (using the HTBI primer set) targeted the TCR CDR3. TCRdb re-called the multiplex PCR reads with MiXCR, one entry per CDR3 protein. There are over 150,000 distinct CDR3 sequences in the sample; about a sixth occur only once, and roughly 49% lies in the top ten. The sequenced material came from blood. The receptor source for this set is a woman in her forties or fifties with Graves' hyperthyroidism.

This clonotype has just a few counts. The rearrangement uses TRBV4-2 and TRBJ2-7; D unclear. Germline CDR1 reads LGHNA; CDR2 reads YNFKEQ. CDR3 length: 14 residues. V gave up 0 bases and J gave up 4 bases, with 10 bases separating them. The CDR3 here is CASSQDLTTYEQYF. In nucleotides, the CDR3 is TGTGCCAGCAGCCAAGATCTTACAACGTACGAGCAGTACTTC.

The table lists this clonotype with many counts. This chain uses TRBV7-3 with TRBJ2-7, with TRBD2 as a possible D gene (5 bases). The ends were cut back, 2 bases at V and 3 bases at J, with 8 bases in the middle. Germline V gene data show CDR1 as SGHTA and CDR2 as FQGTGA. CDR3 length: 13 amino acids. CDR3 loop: CASSLSEGYEQYF. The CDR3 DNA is TGTGCCAGCAGCTTATCAGAGGGCTACGAGCAGTACTTC.

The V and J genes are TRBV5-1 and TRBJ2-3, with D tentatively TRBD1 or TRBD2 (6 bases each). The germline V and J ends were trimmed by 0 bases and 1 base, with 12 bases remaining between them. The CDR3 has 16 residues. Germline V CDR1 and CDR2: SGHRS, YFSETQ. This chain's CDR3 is CASSLASGAGTDTQYF. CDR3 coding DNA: TGCGCCAGCAGCTTGGCTTCGGGGGCCGGCACAGATACGCAGTATTTT.

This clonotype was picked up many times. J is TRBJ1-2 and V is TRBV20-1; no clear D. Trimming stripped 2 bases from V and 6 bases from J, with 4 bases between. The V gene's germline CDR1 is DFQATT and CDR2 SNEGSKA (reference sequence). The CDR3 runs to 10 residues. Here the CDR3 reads CSARTDGYTF. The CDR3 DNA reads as TGCAGTGCTAGAACGGATGGCTACACCTTC.

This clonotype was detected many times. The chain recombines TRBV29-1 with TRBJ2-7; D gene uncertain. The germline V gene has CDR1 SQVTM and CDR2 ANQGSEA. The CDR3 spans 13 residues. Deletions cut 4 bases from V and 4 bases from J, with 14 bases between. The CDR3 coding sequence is TGCAGCGTTGGTGGCCTAGTGGAGTACGAGCAGTACTTC. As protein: CSVGGLVEYEQYF.